This T cell receptor beta chain was recorded in a study of blood T cell repertoires in COVID-19. The wider study: Samples came from the United States, Italy and Spain, spanning acute and convalescent COVID-19. PBMCs, B-cell-depleted T cells, or T cells provided the cDNA or gDNA that made up the material.

Germline CDR1 reads LNHDA; CDR2 reads SQIVND (reference sequence). This CDR3 is built from 15 residues. Trimming took 7 bases from V and 10 from J; bases not matched to a gene: 16. The data were produced by immunoSEQ multiplex PCR, yet TCRdb's version contains in-frame clones alone and is incomplete. The sample includes about 68,000 clones, roughly 85% of them seen just once. The TCR comes from a man aged 45-65 years with acute or convalescent COVID-19. The chain couples TRBV19 to TRBJ2-3; 8 bases line up with TRBD2. Sequences were obtained from peripheral blood. The CDR3 loop reads CASTRTGGVVWAQYF. For the CDR3, the DNA is TGTGCCAGTACCCGAACGGGGGGGGTTGTGTGGGCGCAGTATTTT. The full variable domain, with the rest looked up from reference TRBV19 and TRBJ2-3, is DGGITQSPKYLFRKEGQNVTLSCEQNLNHDAMYWYRQDPGQGLRLIYYSQIVNDFQKGDIAEGYSVSREKKESFPLTVTSAQKNPTAFYLCASTRTGGVVWAQYFGPGTRLTVL.